The 17 T cell receptor beta chains in this list originate from one sample, sequenced in a study of blood T cell repertoires in COVID-19. Sequencing was performed with immunoSEQ multiplex PCR; in TCRdb, only in-frame clones are kept and a portion is missing. The sample has about 130,000 clones, about nine tenths seen once. Sequencing was performed on peripheral blood. The receptors here all came from a man aged 45 to 65 with acute or convalescent COVID-19.

V gene TRBV7-9 combines with J gene TRBJ2-5; TRBD2 is a possible D gene (6 bases). The CDR3 has 15 residues. Germline lookup yields CDR1 SEHNR and CDR2 FQNEAQ (reference sequence). The germline V and J ends were trimmed by 5 bases and 2 bases, with 15 bases remaining between them. This chain's CDR3 is CASSRPSVGQETQYF. The CDR3 nucleotides read TGTGCCAGCAGCCGCCCTAGCGTGGGACAAGAGACCCAGTACTTC. The variable domain in full, completed from reference TRBV7-9 and TRBJ2-5, reads DTGVSQNPRHKITKRGQNVTFRCDPISEHNRLYWYRQTLGQGPEFLTYFQNEAQLEKSRLLSDRFSAERPKGSFSTLEIQRTEQGDSAMYLCASSRPSVGQETQYFGPGTRLLVL.

In DNA form, the CDR3 reads TGTGCCAGCGACGCCGGGACAGGGGTTGGCTACACCTTC. Translated: CASDAGTGVGYTF. The chain couples TRBV9 to TRBJ1-2; 10 bases agree with TRBD1. The CDR3 loop spans 13 amino acids. V gave up 7 bases and J gave up 7 bases; unmatched junction bases: 7. CDR1 is SGDLS and CDR2 is YYNGEE in the germline V gene.

The chain links TRBV28 to TRBJ1-2; D uncertain. This CDR3 has 12 residues. Germline V gene sequence: CDR1 MDHEN, CDR2 SYDVKM. V lost 3 bases, J lost 5 bases, and 7 bases lay in between. The CDR3 nucleotides are TGTGCCAGCAGTTTTAACAGATATGGCTACACCTTC. Translated, it gives CASSFNRYGYTF.

In regard to this clone: The junction shows a germline mismatch at one end, possibly a read error. For the CDR3, the DNA is TGTGCTAGCAGCTTAGCGAGGACAGGGCCAGAGACCCAGTACTTC. Encoded protein: CASSLARTGPETQYF. This chain uses TRBV7-7 with TRBJ2-5; 8 bases align to TRBD1. Germline CDR1 reads SSHAT; CDR2 reads FNYEAQ (reference sequence). The CDR3 contains 15 residues.

The J gene is TRBJ1-1, the V gene TRBV11-2, with D hard to call. The V gene's germline CDR1 is SGHAT and CDR2 FQNNGV. Trimming cost V 1 base and J 0 bases, with 9 bases left between them. The CDR3 runs 15 residues. This CDR3 is CASSLGRRMNTEAFF. The DNA of the CDR3 is TGTGCCAGCAGCTTAGGGCGGCGGATGAACACTGAAGCTTTCTTT.

The J gene is TRBJ1-2, the V gene TRBV19; TRBD1 is a possible D gene (6 bases). Germline V gene lookup returns CDR1 LNHDA and CDR2 SQIVND (reference sequence). V shed 4 bases and J shed 1 base, with 13 bases lying between them. This CDR3 comprises 15 residues. The CDR3 spells CASSRGGLLNYGYTF. The CDR3, as DNA: TGTGCCAGTAGTAGGGGGGGGCTACTTAACTATGGCTACACCTTC.

The genes are TRBV7-9 and TRBJ2-5; 7 bases fit TRBD2. The germline CDR1 and CDR2 sequences are SEHNR and FQNEAQ (reference sequence). The CDR3 has 16 residues. The V and J ends lost 5 bases and 2 bases, in that order; junction bases with no gene match: 11. In DNA form, the CDR3 reads TGTGCCAGCAGCCCCCAGGGACTAAGAACACAAGAGACCCAGTACTTC. As protein: CASSPQGLRTQETQYF.

This clone was counted a few times. The chain has TRBV6-1 and TRBJ1-1; TRBD1 might be the D (5 bases). The V gene lost 2 bases and the J gene lost 1 base, with 8 bases spanning the gap. The CDR3 consists of 14 residues. Germline V gene data show CDR1 as MNHNS and CDR2 as SASEGT. CDR3: CASSEQGPNTEAFF. The DNA for the CDR3 is TGTGCCAGCAGTGAACAGGGCCCGAACACTGAAGCTTTCTTT.

V is TRBV5-4 and J is TRBJ1-1, with D uncertain. This CDR3 comprises 13 residues. The germline gives CDR1 SGHNT, CDR2 YYREEE (reference sequence). Trimming shortened V by 0 bases and J by 0 bases, and 3 bases separated the two germline ends. This chain's CDR3 is CASSLVVNTEAFF. CDR3 DNA: TGTGCCAGCAGCTTGGTAGTGAACACTGAAGCTTTCTTT.

The chain has TRBV13 and TRBJ1-2, with D uncertain. This CDR3 has 12 amino acids. V lost 6 bases and J 13 bases, leaving 18 bases between the germline ends. Germline CDR1 reads PRHDT; CDR2 reads FYEKMQ (reference sequence). The CDR3 sequence: CASRNTSRGPTF. The CDR3 coding sequence is TGTGCCAGCAGAAACACCTCCCGGGGTCCCACCTTC.

In this sample, this clone turned up once. J is TRBJ2-1 and V is TRBV27, with 11 positions matching TRBD2. This CDR3 comprises 15 residues. The J segment lost 2 bases and the V segment lost 6 bases, leaving 3 bases of the junction unmatched. Germline V CDR1 and CDR2: MNHEY, SMNVEV (reference sequence). CDR3 in amino acids: CASSATSGAYNEQFF. The CDR3 region has the DNA TGTGCCAGCAGCGCGACTAGCGGGGCCTACAATGAGCAGTTCTTC.

V usage is TRBV6-5 and J usage is TRBJ2-3; 10 bases map to TRBD2. With 7 bases clipped from V and 7 bases from J, the junction kept 11 bases outside the gene matches. Germline V gives CDR1 MNHEY, CDR2 SVGAGI. This CDR3 comprises 15 residues. The CDR3 protein is CASIRLAGAQNTQYF. In DNA, the CDR3 is TGTGCCAGCATACGCCTAGCGGGAGCTCAAAATACGCAGTATTTT.

The CDR3 spells CATSSQGAFTGELFF. The CDR3 DNA sequence: TGTGCCACCTCTTCCCAGGGGGCGTTCACCGGGGAGCTGTTTTTT. The rearrangement links TRBV19 to TRBJ2-2; 8 nucleotides align to TRBD1. The trim removed 10 bases at V and 4 bases at J, leaving 11 bases unmatched. CDR3 size: 15 residues. CDR1 is LNHDA and CDR2 is SQIVND in the germline V gene (reference sequence). Drawing the rest from reference TRBV19 and TRBJ2-2, the complete variable domain is DGGITQSPKYLFRKEGQNVTLSCEQNLNHDAMYWYRQDPGQGLRLIYYSQIVNDFQKGDIAEGYSVSREKKESFPLTVTSAQKNPTAFYLCATSSQGAFTGELFFGEGSRLTVL.

This clone has only a few counts. The V gene is TRBV7-2, the J gene TRBJ1-2; the D gene is possibly TRBD1 (5 bases). Germline lookup yields CDR1 SGHTA and CDR2 FQGNSA. The germline V and J ends were trimmed by 2 bases and 4 bases, with 11 bases remaining between them. The CDR3 contains 14 residues. The CDR3 loop reads CASSLRQSRYGYTF. The CDR3 nucleotides are TGTGCCAGCAGCTTACGACAGAGCCGCTATGGCTACACCTTC.

The CDR3 region is CASSYSGQLFYEQYF. In nucleotides, the CDR3 is TGTGCCAGCAGTTACTCGGGCCAGCTTTTTTACGAGCAGTACTTC. The chain joins TRBV6-2 or TRBV6-3 to TRBJ2-7; D remains unclear. V was trimmed by 0 bases and J by 4 bases, leaving 13 bases between them. CDR3 length: 15 residues. Per germline, CDR1 MNHEY and CDR2 SVGEGT.

This clone was observed a handful of times. This sequence joins TRBV5-4 and TRBJ1-1; 7 nucleotides agree with TRBD1. Germline V gene sequence: CDR1 SGHNT, CDR2 YYREEE (reference sequence). The CDR3 has 13 amino acids. V dropped 2 bases and J dropped 6; count of bases not matched to a gene: 4. CDR3 bases: TGTGCCAGCAGCTTCAGGGGGAGTGCTGAAGCTTTCTTT. The encoded protein is CASSFRGSAEAFF.

CDR3 amino acids: CASTPRRDYGYTF. As DNA, the CDR3 is TGTGCCAGCACCCCTAGGAGGGATTATGGCTACACCTTC. The chain uses TRBV28 and TRBJ1-2; D gene uncertain. This CDR3 is built from 13 residues. Trimming removed 7 bases at V and 5 bases at J, with 14 bases between. Germline V gene data show CDR1 as MDHEN and CDR2 as SYDVKM.